These 20 T cell receptor beta chains were sequenced from one sample in a study of CD8+CD57+ T cells in acquired aplastic anemia. Template material for TCR beta VDJ and CDR3 profiling consisted of genomic DNA. TCRdb re-analysed the reads in MiXCR, keeping a single row per CDR3 protein. The sample contains around 250,000 distinct CDR3 sequences, less than 85% of which appear only once. Whoever was chosen for sequencing had shown CD8+CD57+ cell expansion by flow cytometry. The sample comprised sorted CD4+, CD8+, or CD8+CD57+ T cells (not recorded which) from PBMCs. The source of these receptors is a human donor with aplastic anemia.

About this clonotype itself: Germline and junction disagree at one end, which may indicate a read error. J is TRBJ2-3 and V is TRBV7-2; maybe TRBD2 (7 bases). Germline CDR1 reads SGHTA; CDR2 reads FQGNSA. This CDR3 spans 14 amino acids. The CDR3 here is CASSLAGGGLTDKF. Written as DNA, the CDR3 is TGTGCCAGCAGCTTAGCAGGGGGGGGCCTTACTGATAAGTTT.

This clonotype was counted once. The CDR3 nucleotides are TGTGCCAGCAGCTTGGCCCGGTGGACCAAAGAGACGCAGTATTTT. Its translation: CASSLARWTKETQYF. This chain joins TRBV7-6 and TRBJ2-5; D remains unclear. The assigned J gene may be wrong: the sequence end matches TRBJ2-3 better. This CDR3 contains 15 residues. Germline V gives CDR1 SGHVS, CDR2 FNYEAQ.

This chain joins TRBV19 and TRBJ2-7; D is perhaps TRBD1 (5 bases). The length of the CDR3 is 16 residues. Per germline, CDR1 LNHDA and CDR2 SQIVND (reference sequence). In DNA, the CDR3 is TGTGCCAGTAGGACAGCTGGCGAGGCCTACCTGGCCCAGTTCTTCGTC. This sequence encodes CASRTAGEAYLAQFFV.

This sequence joins TRBV7-3 and TRBJ2-3; D unresolved. This CDR3 region has 12 residues. Trimming left V 5 bases short and J 15 bases short, with 18 bases between. Germline assignment: CDR1 SGHTA and CDR2 FQGTGA. CDR3 DNA sequence: TGTGCCAGCAGCGTAGGTTCCGCTAAGCACTATTTT. Its protein product is CASSVGSAKHYF.

The gene calls are TRBV2 and TRBJ1-5, with D uncertain. Deletions cut 6 bases from V and 10 bases from J, with 22 bases between. Germline lookup yields CDR1 SNHLY and CDR2 FYNNEI. The CDR3 covers 15 residues. The chain's CDR3 is CASSVGSARNPPQHF. In nucleotides, the CDR3 is TGTGCCAGCAGCGTAGGGTCCGCCCGAAATCCCCCCCAGCATTTT.

Of note for this clonotype: A read error may produce the germline difference seen at one junction end. The chain employs TRBV9 and TRBJ2-3; unclear D gene. The germline V gene has CDR1 SGDLS and CDR2 YYNGEE. This CDR3 has 13 residues. In DNA, the CDR3 is TGTGCCAGCGGCGTCGGTGGAGCAGGTACGGCCCATTTT. The encoded protein is CASGVGGAGTAHF.

As to this clonotype: Germline is not matched at one junction end, which may reflect a read error. This chain uses TRBV7-9 with TRBJ2-3; D gene ambiguous. The CDR3 length is 13 residues. Germline assignment: CDR1 SEHNR and CDR2 FQNEAQ (reference sequence). DNA for the CDR3: TGTGCCAGCGGGGAAGTACGCACAGATCCGCAGTATTTT. Protein sequence: CASGEVRTDPQYF. The full variable domain, its missing parts supplied by reference TRBV7-9 and TRBJ2-3, is DTGVSQNPRHKITKRGQNVTFRCDPISEHNRLYWYRQTLGQGPEFLTYFQNEAQLEKSRLLSDRFSAERPKGSFSTLEIQRTEQGDSAMYLCASGEVRTDPQYFGPGTRLTVL.

The chain employs TRBV7-9 and TRBJ2-7; D is perhaps TRBD1 or TRBD2 (6 bases each). The CDR3 is made up of 18 amino acids. The V gene's germline CDR1 is SEHNR and CDR2 FQNEAQ (reference sequence). Trimming stripped 2 bases from V and 2 bases from J, with 22 bases between. CDR3 sequence (DNA): TGTGCCAGCAGCTTACGGGGGCTAATTTATGGCTACACCTACGAGCAGTACGTC. Its protein product is CASSLRGLIYGYTYEQYV.

This clonotype showed up many times. V and J are TRBV7-8 and TRBJ2-1, with 7 bases matching TRBD2. CDR3 length: 13 amino acids. Germline loops: CDR1 SGHVS, CDR2 FQNEAQ. Germline trimming cut 3 bases from V and 9 bases from J; bases unmatched to any gene: 5. The CDR3 DNA reads as TGTGCCAGCAGCTTGGGAGGGGACCCTGAGCAGTTCTTC. Its protein is CASSLGGDPEQFF.

The count of this clonotype is one. The chain has TRBV9 and TRBJ2-1, with TRBD2 matching over 8 bases. The trim removed 0 bases at V and 6 bases at J, leaving 5 bases unmatched. The CDR3 length is 15 residues. Germline assignment: CDR1 SGDLS and CDR2 YYNGEE. The CDR3 region is CASSVESGRGNEQFF. The CDR3 DNA sequence: TGTGCCAGCAGCGTAGAGAGCGGGAGAGGCAATGAGCAGTTCTTC.

The V call is TRBV7-8, the J call TRBJ1-1, with D uncertain. Trimming pared 0 bases from V and 12 bases from J, leaving 14 bases between. The CDR3 length is 13 residues. Germline-derived CDR1 and CDR2 are SGHVS and FQNEAQ. The CDR3 reads CASSLASDPDTFF. Written as DNA, the CDR3 is TGTGCCAGCAGCTTAGCGAGCGACCCCGATACTTTCTTT.

This clonotype occurred once. This chain links TRBV2 with TRBJ2-5, with D possibly TRBD2 on 6 matching bases. V was shortened by 3 bases and J by 2 bases, with 19 bases between the two germline ends. Per the germline V gene, CDR1 is SNHLY and CDR2 is FYNNEI. The CDR3 totals 17 residues. The CDR3 region has the DNA TGTGCCAGCAGTGATGGGGGGATCCATGAGCAGCAAGAGACCCAGTACTTC. Amino acid sequence: CASSDGGIHEQQETQYF. Drawing the rest from reference TRBV2 and TRBJ2-5, the complete variable domain is EPEVTQTPSHQVTQMGQEVILRCVPISNHLYFYWYRQILGQKVEFLVSFYNNEISEKSEIFDDQFSVERPDGSNFTLKIRSTKLEDSAMYFCASSDGGIHEQQETQYFGPGTRLLVL.

This clonotype was found many times. This rearrangement joins TRBV5-1 to TRBJ1-2; D is perhaps TRBD1 (5 bases). The CDR3 is 15 amino acids. In germline, CDR1 is SGHRS, CDR2 YFSETQ. The V and J ends lost 0 bases and 0 bases respectively, with 9 bases between them. The chain's CDR3 is CASSLGGMANYGYTF. The CDR3 DNA reads TGCGCCAGCAGCTTGGGGGGGATGGCTAACTATGGCTACACCTTC. Filled out from reference TRBV5-1 and TRBJ1-2, the complete variable domain reads KAGVTQTPRYLIKTRGQQVTLSCSPISGHRSVSWYQQTPGQGLQFLFEYFSETQRNKGNFPGRFSGRQFSNSRSEMNVSTLELGDSALYLCASSLGGMANYGYTFGSGTRLTVV.

With respect to this clonotype: One end of the junction is discordant with germline, which a read error may explain. The V call is TRBV15, the J call TRBJ2-2; tentatively, D is TRBD1 (6 bases). The CDR3 consists of 15 residues. Germline CDR1 and CDR2: LNHNV and YYDKDF (reference sequence). This chain's CDR3 is CATSDRTGKTGELFF. CDR3 bases: TGTGCCACCAGCGACCGTACAGGGAAGACCGGTGAGCTGTTTTTC.

This clonotype was counted a single time. V usage is TRBV7-9 and J usage is TRBJ2-1, with TRBD2 matching 9 bases. This CDR3 has 16 residues. Looked up from germline, CDR1 is SEHNR and CDR2 is FQNEAQ (reference sequence). With 4 bases clipped from V and 11 bases from J, the junction kept 15 bases outside the gene matches. The CDR3: CASSSQRRGGGDQQFF. CDR3 DNA sequence: TGTGCCAGCAGCTCTCAAAGGCGCGGGGGGGGCGATCAGCAGTTCTTC.

The chain carries TRBV7-3 and TRBJ2-7, with D unresolved. Germline CDR1 is SGHTA and CDR2 is FQGTGA. There are 18 residues in the CDR3. Trimming shortened V by 3 bases and J by 1 base, and 22 bases separated the two germline ends. CDR3 amino acids: CASSFQPNAAALSYEQYV. CDR3 DNA: TGTGCCAGCAGCTTTCAGCCAAACGCGGCAGCCCTTTCCTACGAGCAGTACGTC.

This chain links TRBV7-9 with TRBJ2-6; 9 bases are a match to TRBD2. The junction had 16 bases not matched to a gene; V was cut back by 3 bases and J by 10 bases. The germline gives CDR1 SEHNR, CDR2 FQNEAQ (reference sequence). CDR3 length: 18 residues. CDR3 sequence: CASSFSRSGGSGENVLTF. CDR3 nucleotide sequence: TGTGCCAGCAGCTTTTCAAGAAGCGGGGGGAGCGGGGAGAACGTCCTGACTTTC.

In regard to this clonotype: Since no conserved phenylalanine or tryptophan closes the CDR3, a read error is the likely cause. No DNA is shown, since the ends of the CDR3 on it are uncertain; the CDR3 is the one TCRdb lists. V and J are TRBV7-8 and TRBJ2-5; the table assigns TRBD2, which was not confirmed against the DNA. The germline V gene has CDR1 SGHVS and CDR2 FQNEAQ. The CDR3 length equals 13 residues, ends included. CDR3 region: CASSLVGGPATQY.

This clonotype was seen more than once but under ten times. The chain employs TRBV12-3 or TRBV12-4 and TRBJ1-1, with 9 bases lining up with TRBD1. This CDR3 has 14 amino acids. V shed 4 bases, J shed 1 base, and the junction held 1 base outside the gene matches. The CDR3 loop reads CASSSGQGNTEAFF. The CDR3 bases are TGTGCCAGCAGTTCGGGACAGGGGAACACTGAAGCTTTCTTT.

This clonotype came up a few times. The chain combines TRBV7-9 with TRBJ1-2; D possibly corresponds to TRBD1 (5 bases). The CDR3 contains 16 residues. V lost 3 bases to trimming and J lost 6 bases, with 20 bases between them. Germline V gene lookup returns CDR1 SEHNR and CDR2 FQNEAQ (reference sequence). The CDR3 bases are TGTGCCAGCAGCTTTCAAAGGAGCGGGGGGGTCGATGGCTACACCTTC. The encoded protein is CASSFQRSGGVDGYTF.